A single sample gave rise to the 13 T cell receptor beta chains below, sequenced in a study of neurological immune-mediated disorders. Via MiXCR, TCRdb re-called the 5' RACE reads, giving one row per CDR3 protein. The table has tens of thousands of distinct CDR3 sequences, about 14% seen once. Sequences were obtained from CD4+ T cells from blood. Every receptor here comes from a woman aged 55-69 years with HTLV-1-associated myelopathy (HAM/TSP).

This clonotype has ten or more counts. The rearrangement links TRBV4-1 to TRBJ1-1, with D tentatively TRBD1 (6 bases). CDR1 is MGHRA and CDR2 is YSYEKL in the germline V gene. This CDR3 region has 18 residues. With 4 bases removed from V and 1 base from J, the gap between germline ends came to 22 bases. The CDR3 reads CASSPPGALGKWNTEAFF. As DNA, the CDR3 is TGCGCCAGCAGCCCTCCGGGGGCCTTGGGGAAATGGAACACTGAAGCTTTCTTT.

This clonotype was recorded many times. The CDR3 bases are TGTGCCAGCAGTTACCCTACGGGGACAGATACGCAGTATTTT. Its translation: CASSYPTGTDTQYF. V and J are TRBV6-2 or TRBV6-3 and TRBJ2-3; the D gene is possibly TRBD2 (5 bases). The CDR3 is 14 amino acids. V dropped 2 bases and J dropped 3 bases, with 9 bases sitting between them. Germline V CDR1 and CDR2: MNHEY, SVGEGT.

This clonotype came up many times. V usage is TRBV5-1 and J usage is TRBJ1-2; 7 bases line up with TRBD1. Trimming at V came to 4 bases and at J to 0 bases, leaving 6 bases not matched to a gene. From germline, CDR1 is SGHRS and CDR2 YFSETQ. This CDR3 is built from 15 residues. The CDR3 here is CASSVTGLANYGYTF. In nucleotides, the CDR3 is TGCGCCAGCAGCGTGACAGGGTTGGCTAACTATGGCTACACCTTC.

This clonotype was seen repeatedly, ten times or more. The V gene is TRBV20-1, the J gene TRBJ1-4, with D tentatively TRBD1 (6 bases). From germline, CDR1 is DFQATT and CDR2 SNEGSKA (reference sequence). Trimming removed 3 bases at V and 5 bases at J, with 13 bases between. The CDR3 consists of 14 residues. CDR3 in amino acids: CSASRDIGNEKLFF. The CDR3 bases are TGCAGTGCTAGCCGGGACATTGGAAATGAAAAACTGTTTTTT.

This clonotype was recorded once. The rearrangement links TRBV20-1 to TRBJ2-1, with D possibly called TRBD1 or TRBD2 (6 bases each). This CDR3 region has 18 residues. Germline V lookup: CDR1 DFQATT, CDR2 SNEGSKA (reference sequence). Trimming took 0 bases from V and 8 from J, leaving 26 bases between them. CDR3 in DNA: TGCAGTGCTAGAGATCCCGACGGACTATCAGACTACAGGGATGAGCAGTTCTTC. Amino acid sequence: CSARDPDGLSDYRDEQFF.

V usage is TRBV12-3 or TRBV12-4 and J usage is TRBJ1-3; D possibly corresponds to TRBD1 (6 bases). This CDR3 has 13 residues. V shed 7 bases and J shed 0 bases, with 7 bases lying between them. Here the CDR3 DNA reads TGTGCCAGCATGGACAGCTCTGGAAACACCATATATTTT. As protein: CASMDSSGNTIYF.

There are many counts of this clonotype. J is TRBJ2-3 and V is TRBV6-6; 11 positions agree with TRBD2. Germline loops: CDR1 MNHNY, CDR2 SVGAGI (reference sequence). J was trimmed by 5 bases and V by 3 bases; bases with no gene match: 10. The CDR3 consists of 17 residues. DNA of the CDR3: TGTGCCAGCAGTTATCGCCTAGCGGGGGGTCTGGGAGATACGCAGTATTTT. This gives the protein CASSYRLAGGLGDTQYF.

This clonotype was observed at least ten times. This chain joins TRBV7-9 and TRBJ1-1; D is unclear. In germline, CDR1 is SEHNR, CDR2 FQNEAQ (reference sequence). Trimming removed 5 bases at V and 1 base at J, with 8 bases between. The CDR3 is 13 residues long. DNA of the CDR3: TGTGCCAGCAGCGTGGACCCGAACACTGAAGCTTTCTTT. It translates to CASSVDPNTEAFF.

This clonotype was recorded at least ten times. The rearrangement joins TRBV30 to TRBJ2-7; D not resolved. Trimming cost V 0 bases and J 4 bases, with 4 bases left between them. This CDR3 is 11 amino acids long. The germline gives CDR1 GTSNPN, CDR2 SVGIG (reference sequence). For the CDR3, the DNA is TGTGCCTGGAGTGTAAAGTACGAGCAGTACTTC. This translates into CAWSVKYEQYF.

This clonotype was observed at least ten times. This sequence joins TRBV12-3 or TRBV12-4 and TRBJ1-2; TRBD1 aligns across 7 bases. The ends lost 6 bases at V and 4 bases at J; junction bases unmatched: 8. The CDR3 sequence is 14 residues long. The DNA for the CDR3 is TGTGCCAGCAGAAAATTTTCAGGGGGCTATGGCTACACCTTC. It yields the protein CASRKFSGGYGYTF.

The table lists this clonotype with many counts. The CDR3 spells CASSSVAGENNEQFF. The CDR3 DNA reads TGCGCCAGCAGCTCCGTAGCGGGGGAAAACAATGAGCAGTTCTTC. V gene TRBV5-1 combines with J gene TRBJ2-1; the match to TRBD2 covers 9 bases. CDR1 SGHRS and CDR2 YFSETQ come from the germline V gene. Losses at the gene ends were 3 bases for V and 5 bases for J; bases not matched to a gene: 6. This CDR3 is 15 amino acids long.

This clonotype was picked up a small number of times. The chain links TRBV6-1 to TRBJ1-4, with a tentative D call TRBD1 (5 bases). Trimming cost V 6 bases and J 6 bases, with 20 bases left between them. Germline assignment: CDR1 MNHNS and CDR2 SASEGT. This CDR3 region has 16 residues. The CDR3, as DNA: TGTGCCAGCAGAGGTGGAAGGGTGGGGGTAGATGAAAAACTGTTTTTT. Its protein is CASRGGRVGVDEKLFF.

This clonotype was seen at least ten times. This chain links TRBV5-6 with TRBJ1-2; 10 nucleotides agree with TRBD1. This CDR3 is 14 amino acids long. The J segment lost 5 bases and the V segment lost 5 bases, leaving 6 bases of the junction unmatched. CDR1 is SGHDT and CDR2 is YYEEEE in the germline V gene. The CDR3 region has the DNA TGTGCCAGCAGTTACGGACAGGGGGGTTATGGCTACACCTTC. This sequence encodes CASSYGQGGYGYTF.